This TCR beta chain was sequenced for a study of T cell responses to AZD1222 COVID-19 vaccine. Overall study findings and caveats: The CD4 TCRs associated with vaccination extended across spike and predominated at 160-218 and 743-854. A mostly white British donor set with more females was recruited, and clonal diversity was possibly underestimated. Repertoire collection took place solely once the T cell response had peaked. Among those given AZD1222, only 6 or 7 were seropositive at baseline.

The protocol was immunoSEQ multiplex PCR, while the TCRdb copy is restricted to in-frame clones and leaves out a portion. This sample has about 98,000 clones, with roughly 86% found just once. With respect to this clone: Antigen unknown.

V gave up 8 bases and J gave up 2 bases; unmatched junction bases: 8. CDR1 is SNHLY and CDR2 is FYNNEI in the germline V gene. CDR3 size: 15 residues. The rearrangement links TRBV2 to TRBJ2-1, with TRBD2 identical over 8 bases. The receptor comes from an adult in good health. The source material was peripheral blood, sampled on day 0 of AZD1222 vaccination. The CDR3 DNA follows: TGTGCCAGCGGTATCAGCGGGAGTCCCTACAATGAGCAGTTCTTC. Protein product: CASGISGSPYNEQFF.